These 21 T cell receptor beta chains were sequenced from one sample in a study of read filtering for tumor transcriptome and immune sequencing. This library used around 0.4 ug RNA and molecular barcoded adaptors spanning alpha/delta and beta/gamma chains. TCRdb re-derived calls from the reads in MiXCR, one entry per CDR3 protein. The sample gives about 50,000 distinct CDR3 sequences, less than 20% of which show up once; about 40% is in the top ten. The sample comprised a population of CD138-negative cells sorted from bone marrow. The origin of the receptors is a donor at least 40 years old with multiple myeloma.

Note on this clonotype: A much larger clone differs by one base, so this may be a read error. The chain employs TRBV7-3 and TRBJ2-1; TRBD1 might be the D (6 bases). The CDR3 runs to 13 residues. Germline values: CDR1 SGHTA, CDR2 FQGTGA. The CDR3 loop reads CVSSTDRYNEQFF. The DNA of the CDR3 is TGTGTCAGCAGCACTGACAGGTACAATGAGCAGTTCTTC.

This clonotype has ten or more counts. The chain employs TRBV20-1 and TRBJ2-2, with D tentatively TRBD1 (5 bases). The CDR3 is made up of 14 amino acids. The germline gives CDR1 DFQATT, CDR2 SNEGSKA (reference sequence). V gave up 6 bases and J gave up 0 bases, with 11 bases separating them. The CDR3 here is CSAGIGANTGELFF. Written as DNA, the CDR3 is TGCAGTGCGGGTATAGGGGCGAACACCGGGGAGCTGTTTTTT.

On this clonotype: A far larger clone is off by one base, so a read error is likely. The CDR3 spells CASSVSGWRFNEQFF. CDR3 in DNA: TGTGCCAGCAGCGTTAGCGGGTGGAGATTCAATGAGCAGTTCTTC. V usage is TRBV7-2 and J usage is TRBJ2-1; 7 bases fit TRBD2. Germline CDR1 SGHTA, CDR2 FQGNSA. V lost 5 bases to trimming and J lost 6 bases; unmatched junction nucleotides: 10. This CDR3 region has 15 residues. Looking up the rest from reference TRBV7-2 and TRBJ2-1 gives the full variable domain: GAGVSQSPSNKVTEKGKDVELRCDPISGHTALYWYRQSLGQGLEFLIYFQGNSAPDKSGLPSDRFSAERTGGSVSTLTIQRTQQEDSAVYLCASSVSGWRFNEQFFGPGTRLTVL.

This clonotype has ten or more counts. The chain couples TRBV9 to TRBJ2-1; 8 bases agree with TRBD2. After removal of 3 bases from V and 1 base from J, the junction contained 6 bases not matched to a gene. Germline CDR1 SGDLS, CDR2 YYNGEE. This CDR3 is built from 16 residues. Here the CDR3 DNA reads TGTGCCAGCAGCGAGAGAGCGGGAGTATCCTACAATGAGCAGTTCTTC. This codes for CASSERAGVSYNEQFF.

This clonotype was counted ten times or more. V is TRBV20-1 and J is TRBJ1-6; D is unresolved. CDR1 DFQATT and CDR2 SNEGSKA come from the germline V gene (reference sequence). Trimming pared 0 bases from V and 0 bases from J, leaving 9 bases between. The CDR3 contains 16 residues. CDR3 nucleotides: TGCAGTGCTAGAGATCTAGCTTTCTCCTATAATTCACCCCTCCACTTT. Its translation: CSARDLAFSYNSPLHF.

This clonotype appeared a single time. A much larger clone is a single base away; this may be a read error. V and J are TRBV29-1 and TRBJ2-3, with D perhaps TRBD1 (5 bases). V dropped 3 bases and J dropped 4 bases, with 14 bases sitting between them. From germline, CDR1 is SQVTM and CDR2 ANQGSEA. CDR3 length: 14 amino acids. The CDR3, as DNA: TGCAGCGTTGACCCTCACAGGTTCTCAGATACGCAGTATTTT. Translating gives CSVDPHRFSDTQYF.

There are many counts of this clonotype. The genes are TRBV2 and TRBJ2-3, with D perhaps assigned TRBD1 or TRBD2 (5 bases each). V dropped 2 bases and J dropped 4 bases, with 7 bases sitting between them. The CDR3 totals 13 residues. Germline CDR1 and CDR2: SNHLY and FYNNEI. CDR3 nucleotide sequence: TGTGCCAGCAGTGAACAGGGACCAGATACGCAGTATTTT. It yields the protein CASSEQGPDTQYF.

The gene calls are TRBV2 and TRBJ2-3, with TRBD2 matching over 10 bases. The V segment lost 4 bases and the J segment 4 bases; nucleotides outside the gene matches: 14. This CDR3 spans 18 amino acids. Germline V gene data show CDR1 as SNHLY and CDR2 as FYNNEI. The CDR3 DNA sequence: TGTGCCAGCAGTGGACCAGCGGGAGGGCCGTGGAGCGCAGATACGCAGTATTTT. This codes for CASSGPAGGPWSADTQYF.

In its sample, this clonotype was seen many times. V usage is TRBV28 and J usage is TRBJ2-2; 8 bases line up with TRBD2. Per germline, CDR1 MDHEN and CDR2 SYDVKM. The CDR3 has 16 residues. V gave up 4 bases and J gave up 4 bases; unmatched junction bases: 8. The CDR3: CASSSPAGASTGELFF. The CDR3 region has the DNA TGTGCCAGCAGTTCTCCAGCGGGAGCCAGCACCGGGGAGCTGTTTTTT.

This clonotype was counted ten times or more. The chain combines TRBV20-1 with TRBJ2-3; possible D gene TRBD2, 6 bases. The V end was cut by 4 bases, the J end by 7 bases, with 12 bases between. CDR3 length equals 12 residues. The germline V gene has CDR1 DFQATT and CDR2 SNEGSKA (reference sequence). CDR3 bases: TGCAGTGCTACCACCGGGGGACATACGCAGTATTTT. Translation: CSATTGGHTQYF.

This clonotype was observed at least ten times. The rearrangement links TRBV6-5 to TRBJ2-7, with 7 bases identical to TRBD2. J was trimmed by 2 bases and V by 2 bases; bases with no gene match: 0. In germline, CDR1 is MNHEY, CDR2 SVGAGI. This CDR3 is built from 13 residues. CDR3 loop: CASSYGRAYEQYF. CDR3 coding DNA: TGTGCCAGCAGTTACGGGAGGGCCTACGAGCAGTACTTC.

This clonotype was recorded many times. The CDR3 region has the DNA TGCAGCGTTGGGACTGACACCTACGAGCAGTACTTC. Translating gives CSVGTDTYEQYF. The chain carries TRBV29-1 and TRBJ2-7; D possibly corresponds to TRBD2 (5 bases). Germline V lookup: CDR1 SQVTM, CDR2 ANQGSEA. The CDR3 is 12 amino acids. The V end lost 4 bases, the J end lost 2 bases, and 9 bases lay between the germline ends.

There are many counts of this clonotype. The chain recombines TRBV7-2 with TRBJ2-7; the match to TRBD1 covers 11 bases. The junction had 8 bases not matched to a gene; V was cut back by 3 bases and J by 7 bases. The CDR3 runs 15 residues. Germline CDR1 is SGHTA and CDR2 is FQGNSA. CDR3 nucleotides: TGTGCCAGCAGCTTCTATGGACAGGGGGCAGGGGAGCAGTACTTC. This gives the protein CASSFYGQGAGEQYF.

This clonotype has more than one count but fewer than ten. The chain employs TRBV7-8 and TRBJ2-1; 9 positions match TRBD2. Per germline, CDR1 SGHVS and CDR2 FQNEAQ. This CDR3 region has 15 residues. V gave up 5 bases and J gave up 8 bases; unmatched junction bases: 10. CDR3 sequence (DNA): TGTGCCAGCAGCCCTGATAGCGGGAGCGGCTATGAGCAGTTCTTC. It yields the protein CASSPDSGSGYEQFF.

This clonotype has a count of ten or more. The rearrangement uses TRBV7-2 and TRBJ2-5; 8 nucleotides line up with TRBD1. Per the germline V gene, CDR1 is SGHTA and CDR2 is FQGNSA. The V and J ends lost 0 bases and 1 base, in that order; junction bases with no gene match: 4. This CDR3 spans 16 amino acids. The CDR3 sequence is CASSLATGQGQETQYF. The DNA for the CDR3 is TGTGCCAGCAGCTTAGCAACAGGACAGGGCCAAGAGACCCAGTACTTC.

This clonotype was found many times. The chain carries TRBV15 and TRBJ2-3; 7 bases are a match to TRBD1. Germline trimming cut 4 bases from V and 2 bases from J; bases unmatched to any gene: 3. The CDR3 runs 14 residues. Germline V gene sequence: CDR1 LNHNV, CDR2 YYDKDF (reference sequence). In DNA, the CDR3 is TGTGCCACCAGCAAGACAGGGATCACAGATACGCAGTATTTT. It is translated as CATSKTGITDTQYF.

This clonotype was seen many times. The rearrangement links TRBV29-1 to TRBJ2-1; D remains ambiguous. V was cut by 4 bases and J by 5 bases, with 6 bases left in between. CDR1 and CDR2 from the germline V gene are SQVTM and ANQGSEA. The CDR3 has 11 residues. CDR3 sequence: CSVGPDNEQFF. DNA of the CDR3: TGCAGCGTTGGACCGGACAATGAGCAGTTCTTC.

Comments on this clonotype: A much larger clone is a single base away; this may be a read error. The V gene is TRBV11-2, the J gene TRBJ1-1; D remains unclear. From germline, CDR1 is SGHAT and CDR2 FQNNGV. This CDR3 spans 18 amino acids. The CDR3 reads CASSLESRWDPMNTDAFF. The CDR3 DNA reads TGTGCCAGCAGCTTAGAATCCAGGTGGGATCCCATGAACACTGACGCTTTCTTT.

This clonotype was detected many times. The chain combines TRBV28 with TRBJ2-3, with D uncertain. Trimming took off 3 bases at V and 2 bases at J, with 9 bases between the two ends. Germline V gives CDR1 MDHEN, CDR2 SYDVKM. The CDR3 is 14 amino acids. The CDR3 protein is CASSFPGFTDTQYF. CDR3 nucleotide sequence: TGTGCCAGCAGTTTCCCCGGGTTCACAGATACGCAGTATTTT. The full variable domain, with the rest looked up from reference TRBV28 and TRBJ2-3, is DVKVTQSSRYLVKRTGEKVFLECVQDMDHENMFWYRQDPGLGLRLIYFSYDVKMKEKGDIPEGYSVSREKKERFSLILESASTNQTSMYLCASSFPGFTDTQYFGPGTRLTVL.

The count of this clonotype is one. A much more abundant neighbour one base away suggests this may be a read error. The V and J genes are TRBV28 and TRBJ1-1; D is uncertain. Trimming left V 5 bases short and J 4 bases short, with 17 bases between. Per the germline V gene, CDR1 is MDHEN and CDR2 is SYDVKM. The CDR3 length is 15 residues. The CDR3 DNA follows: TGTGCCAGCAGTCCCCGTATGGGATGGAGCACTGAAGCTTTCTTT. Its translation is CASSPRMGWSTEAFF.

This clonotype was detected many times. The V gene is TRBV29-1, the J gene TRBJ2-3; D gene unclear. The germline V gene encodes CDR1 SQVTM and CDR2 ANQGSEA. This CDR3 contains 14 residues. With 1 base removed from V and 4 bases from J, the gap between germline ends came to 12 bases. The CDR3 DNA follows: TGCAGCGTTGAAGTGGGCTTGGCGGCAGATACGCAGTATTTT. Its translation is CSVEVGLAADTQYF.